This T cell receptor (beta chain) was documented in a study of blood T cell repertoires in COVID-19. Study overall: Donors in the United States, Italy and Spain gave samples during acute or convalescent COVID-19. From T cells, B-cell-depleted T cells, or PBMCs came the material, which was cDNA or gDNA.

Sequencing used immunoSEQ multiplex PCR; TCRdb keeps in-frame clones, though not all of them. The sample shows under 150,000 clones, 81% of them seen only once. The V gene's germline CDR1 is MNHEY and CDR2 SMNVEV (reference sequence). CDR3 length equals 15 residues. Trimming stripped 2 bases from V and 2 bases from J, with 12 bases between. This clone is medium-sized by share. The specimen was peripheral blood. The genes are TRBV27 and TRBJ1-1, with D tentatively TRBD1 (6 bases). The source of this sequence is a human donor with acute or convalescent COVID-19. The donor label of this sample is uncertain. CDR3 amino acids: CASSLDIQGNTEAFF. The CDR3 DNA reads TGTGCCAGCAGTTTAGATATACAGGGCAACACTGAAGCTTTCTTT.